The 30 T cell receptor beta chains reported below all come from one sample, sequenced in a study of shared clonotypes between healthy human individuals. Libraries were prepared by immunoSEQ multiplex PCR; TCRdb keeps only in-frame clonotypes and omits some of them. This table holds some 1.5 million clones, 95% to 97% found once. The sequencing sample was made of naive CD4+ T cells sorted from blood. The subset is: CD45RA+ positively selected. Source of these receptors: a man aged 25 to 45 in good health.

The sample holds one count of this clone. The rearrangement uses TRBV30 and TRBJ2-7, with a weak D call TRBD1 (8 bases). V lost 8 bases to trimming and J lost 8 bases, with 25 bases between them. The germline CDR1 and CDR2 sequences are GTSNPN and SVGIG (reference sequence). This CDR3 has 14 amino acids. The CDR3 DNA sequence: TGTGCCGGGGGGAGGCGGACAGGGACTACTAAGCAGTACTTC. Protein product: CAGGRRTGTTKQYF.

The chain has TRBV29-1 and TRBJ2-3, with D uncertain. V was pared by 0 bases and J by 7 bases, with 23 bases between. The CDR3 has 17 amino acids. Germline V gene lookup returns CDR1 SQVTM and CDR2 ANQGSEA. The CDR3 sequence is CSVEDRSSFQAPNTQYF. The CDR3 DNA follows: TGCAGCGTTGAAGATCGTAGTAGTTTCCAGGCCCCGAATACGCAGTATTTT.

The chain links TRBV29-1 to TRBJ1-2, with D unresolved. This CDR3 is 14 amino acids long. The V and J ends lost 4 bases and 8 bases respectively, with 20 bases between them. Germline lookup yields CDR1 SQVTM and CDR2 ANQGSEA. Here the CDR3 reads CSVVAARATGGYTF. The DNA for the CDR3 is TGCAGCGTTGTTGCGGCGAGGGCGACGGGAGGCTACACCTTC.

This rearrangement joins TRBV18 to TRBJ1-2; 9 nucleotides align to TRBD1. The CDR3 totals 18 residues. Germline V gene sequence: CDR1 KGHSH, CDR2 LQKENI. V shed 6 bases, J shed 3 bases, and the junction held 17 bases outside the gene matches. The CDR3 DNA reads as TGTGCCAGCTCCCAGAAAACCAAATTACAGGGGGCGGACTATGGCTACACCTTC. It codes for CASSQKTKLQGADYGYTF.

Only one count was recorded for this clone. The chain is built from TRBV5-4 and TRBJ2-7, with a weak D call TRBD2 (6 bases). Germline V gene sequence: CDR1 SGHNT, CDR2 YYREEE (reference sequence). The CDR3 consists of 16 residues. The ends were cut back, 4 bases at V and 0 bases at J, with 17 bases in the middle. CDR3 DNA sequence: TGTGCCAGCAGCCCCGGCCCCGGGAGTCGCTCCTACGAGCAGTACTTC. Residues: CASSPGPGSRSYEQYF.

Comment on this clone: This sample includes further DNA sequences coding for the same CDR3. The V call is TRBV7-2, the J call TRBJ2-3; D might be TRBD2 (6 bases). The CDR3 consists of 14 residues. Germline V gene data show CDR1 as SGHTA and CDR2 as FQGNSA. V was cut by 1 base and J by 4 bases, with 9 bases left in between. The chain's CDR3 is CASSLGGISDTQYF. CDR3 bases: TGTGCCAGCAGCTTAGGCGGGATTTCAGATACGCAGTATTTT.

This clone appeared once. V and J are TRBV6-5 and TRBJ1-5, with D perhaps TRBD1 (5 bases). In germline, CDR1 is MNHEY, CDR2 SVGAGI. The germline V and J ends were trimmed by 8 bases and 2 bases, with 13 bases remaining between them. The CDR3 is made up of 14 amino acids. The CDR3 loop reads CASDGGRRNQPQHF. The CDR3 DNA sequence: TGTGCCAGCGACGGGGGGAGACGCAATCAGCCCCAGCATTTT.

The chain combines TRBV11-2 with TRBJ1-3, with TRBD1 matching 9 bases. Germline CDR1 and CDR2: SGHAT and FQNNGV. The CDR3 length is 15 residues. Unmatched junction bases numbered 7, after V lost 5 bases and J lost 5 bases. In DNA, the CDR3 is TGTGCCAGCAGCAGCCGGGACAGGGAGAGAAACACCATATATTTT. Translation: CASSSRDRERNTIYF.

The chain links TRBV19 to TRBJ2-1; D remains unclear. This CDR3 spans 15 amino acids. Trimming left V 3 bases short and J 0 bases short, with 9 bases between. Germline CDR1 and CDR2: LNHDA and SQIVND (reference sequence). The CDR3 coding sequence is TGTGCCAGTAGTATTTCGGTGGGCTCCTACAATGAGCAGTTCTTC. As protein: CASSISVGSYNEQFF.

The chain has TRBV7-3 and TRBJ2-3; D is uncertain. This CDR3 is built from 13 residues. V lost 5 bases to trimming and J lost 5 bases, with 11 bases between them. Germline V lookup: CDR1 SGHTA, CDR2 FQGTGA. The CDR3 bases are TGTGCCAGCAGCACATCATCGGGAGATACGCAGTATTTT. It yields the protein CASSTSSGDTQYF.

CDR3 in amino acids: CASSLNSGANVLTF. CDR3 DNA: TGTGCCAGCAGCCTTAACTCTGGGGCCAACGTCCTGACTTTC. This sequence joins TRBV7-8 and TRBJ2-6, with unresolved D. The CDR3 covers 14 residues. Deletions cut 5 bases from V and 0 bases from J, with 5 bases between. CDR1 is SGHVS and CDR2 is FQNEAQ in the germline V gene.

This clone was counted a single time. This chain links TRBV7-2 with TRBJ2-7, with 9 positions matching TRBD2. V shed 4 bases, J shed 4 bases, and the junction held 5 bases outside the gene matches. Germline CDR1 and CDR2: SGHTA and FQGNSA. CDR3 size: 14 residues. CDR3 residues: CASSSRTSAYEQYF. The CDR3 DNA is TGTGCCAGCAGCTCCCGGACTAGCGCATACGAGCAGTACTTC.

The chain employs TRBV4-1 and TRBJ2-1; 7 bases are a match to TRBD1. The CDR3 spans 17 residues. J lost 5 bases, V lost 1 base, and 11 bases had no gene match. In germline, CDR1 is MGHRA, CDR2 YSYEKL. The CDR3 region has the DNA TGCGCCAGCAGCCAAGTAGGGACAGCTGATCTCCACAATGAGCAGTTCTTC. It specifies CASSQVGTADLHNEQFF.

CDR3 in amino acids: CASSLATLTNSGNTIYF. DNA for the CDR3: TGTGCCAGCAGCTTGGCTACCCTTACAAACTCTGGAAACACCATATATTTT. The chain uses TRBV5-6 and TRBJ1-3, with unresolved D. V gave up 0 bases and J gave up 0 bases, with 13 bases separating them. This CDR3 has 17 residues. CDR1 is SGHDT and CDR2 is YYEEEE in the germline V gene.

V is TRBV7-3 and J is TRBJ1-1; D gene unclear. The CDR3 runs 13 residues. Germline lookup yields CDR1 SGHTA and CDR2 FQGTGA. Trimming took 5 bases from V and 0 from J, leaving 7 bases between them. CDR3 sequence reads: CASSPKVNTEAFF. Written as DNA, the CDR3 is TGTGCCAGCAGCCCAAAAGTGAACACTGAAGCTTTCTTT.

Here the CDR3 reads CASSVTHGDTQYF. In DNA, the CDR3 is TGTGCCAGCAGCGTAACCCACGGAGATACGCAGTATTTT. The genes are TRBV9 and TRBJ2-3; unclear D gene. Trimming pared 1 base from V and 5 bases from J, leaving 8 bases between. The germline V gene has CDR1 SGDLS and CDR2 YYNGEE. CDR3 length: 13 amino acids.

The chain is built from TRBV18 and TRBJ2-1; weak D call: TRBD2 (5 bases). CDR3 length: 15 amino acids. In germline, CDR1 is KGHSH, CDR2 LQKENI. V dropped 1 base and J dropped 2 bases, with 9 bases sitting between them. This chain's CDR3 is CASSPLTGTYNEQFF. CDR3 DNA sequence: TGTGCCAGCTCACCACTTACGGGAACCTACAATGAGCAGTTCTTC.

The rearrangement links TRBV28 to TRBJ2-3; D unclear. Germline CDR1 is MDHEN and CDR2 is SYDVKM. This CDR3 region has 12 residues. Deletions cut 6 bases from V and 6 bases from J, with 10 bases between. The CDR3: CASSAYLDTQYF. CDR3 nucleotides: TGTGCCAGCAGCGCTTACCTGGATACGCAGTATTTT.

The CDR3 spells CASSLVRGQGNQPQHF. In DNA form, the CDR3 reads TGTGCCAGCAGCTTAGTCAGAGGACAGGGGAATCAGCCCCAGCATTTT. The chain combines TRBV7-9 with TRBJ1-5; 9 bases line up with TRBD1. Per germline, CDR1 SEHNR and CDR2 FQNEAQ (reference sequence). This CDR3 is 16 amino acids long. The V and J ends lost 1 base and 4 bases, in that order; junction bases with no gene match: 5.

The rearrangement joins TRBV20-1 to TRBJ2-5; 7 nucleotides line up with TRBD2. The ends lost 6 bases at V and 5 bases at J; junction bases unmatched: 3. This CDR3 region has 11 residues. Germline CDR1 reads DFQATT; CDR2 reads SNEGSKA (reference sequence). CDR3 protein: CSAHGGETQYF. The CDR3 nucleotides read TGCAGTGCACACGGGGGGGAGACCCAGTACTTC.

This chain uses TRBV6-1 with TRBJ1-1; D not certain. CDR1 is MNHNS and CDR2 is SASEGT in the germline V gene. V dropped 8 bases and J dropped 2 bases, with 18 bases sitting between them. This CDR3 comprises 15 residues. Written as DNA, the CDR3 is TGTGCCAGCCGGTTTCCACCTCGGGGAAACACTGAAGCTTTCTTT. Translated, it gives CASRFPPRGNTEAFF.

The J gene is TRBJ2-7, the V gene TRBV5-1, with 7 bases lining up with TRBD1. V was clipped by 4 bases and J by 3 bases; unmatched bases: 7. CDR1 is SGHRS, CDR2 YFSETQ, per germline. This CDR3 has 14 amino acids. CDR3 coding DNA: TGCGCCAGCAGCCAAACACAGGGGAACTACGAGCAGTACTTC. Translating it yields CASSQTQGNYEQYF. The full variable domain, in which reference TRBV5-1 and TRBJ2-7 provide the parts outside the CDR3, is KAGVTQTPRYLIKTRGQQVTLSCSPISGHRSVSWYQQTPGQGLQFLFEYFSETQRNKGNFPGRFSGRQFSNSRSEMNVSTLELGDSALYLCASSQTQGNYEQYFGPGTRLTVT.

The chain uses TRBV6-5 and TRBJ2-7; D unclear. The germline V gene has CDR1 MNHEY and CDR2 SVGAGI. The V and J ends lost 6 bases and 5 bases respectively, with 20 bases between them. CDR3 length equals 15 residues. The CDR3, as DNA: TGTGCCAGCAGACCCATAACTCTTTACGCCCACGAGCAGTACTTC. This encodes CASRPITLYAHEQYF.

The chain carries TRBV6-1 and TRBJ2-2, with 15 nucleotides matching TRBD2. The CDR3 totals 18 residues. Looked up from germline, CDR1 is MNHNS and CDR2 is SASEGT. With V trimmed by 2 bases and J by 5 bases, 6 bases remained unmatched. The DNA for the CDR3 is TGTGCCAGCAGTGAATTGGGACTAGCGGGAGGAGGAACCGGGGAGCTGTTTTTT. This translates into CASSELGLAGGGTGELFF.

Concerning this clone itself: Other DNA sequences in the same sample also yield this CDR3. CDR3 amino acids: CASSAQGGTEAFF. CDR3 coding DNA: TGTGCCAGCAGCGCACAGGGAGGGACTGAAGCTTTCTTT. This chain links TRBV7-9 with TRBJ1-1, with D maybe TRBD1 (6 bases). Trimming stripped 5 bases from V and 5 bases from J, with 12 bases between. Germline V gene sequence: CDR1 SEHNR, CDR2 FQNEAQ (reference sequence). This CDR3 region has 13 residues.

This chain joins TRBV6-6 and TRBJ1-5; D might be TRBD1 (5 bases). V was shortened by 5 bases and J by 2 bases, with 16 bases between the two germline ends. This CDR3 is built from 16 residues. Germline V gives CDR1 MNHNY, CDR2 SVGAGI (reference sequence). The CDR3 spells CASSRGEGGGNQPQHF. The CDR3, as DNA: TGTGCCAGCAGTAGGGGCGAGGGTGGAGGCAATCAGCCCCAGCATTTT.

This chain links TRBV10-1 with TRBJ2-3; the D gene is possibly TRBD2 (5 bases). The CDR3 is made up of 17 amino acids. V lost 4 bases and J lost 6, with 23 bases in between. CDR1 is WNHNN, CDR2 SYGVQD, per germline (reference sequence). CDR3 sequence (DNA): TGCGCCAGCAGTGGCCGAACTAACTCGACCAAGCGGGATACGCAGTATTTT. This sequence encodes CASSGRTNSTKRDTQYF.

This clone is a singleton in its sample. The sample holds other DNA sequences that translate to the same CDR3. This rearrangement joins TRBV19 to TRBJ1-4, with D maybe TRBD1 (6 bases). CDR1 is LNHDA, CDR2 SQIVND, per germline (reference sequence). The CDR3 spans 13 residues. The ends were cut back, 4 bases at V and 8 bases at J, with 11 bases in the middle. The CDR3 DNA reads TGTGCCAGTAGTACCAGGGGAAGGGAAAAACTGTTTTTT. It is translated as CASSTRGREKLFF.

This rearrangement joins TRBV4-3 to TRBJ2-1; D is perhaps TRBD2 (6 bases). Trimming pared 0 bases from V and 3 bases from J, leaving 15 bases between. CDR1 is LGHNA, CDR2 YSLEER, per germline. There are 17 residues in the CDR3. CDR3 DNA sequence: TGCGCCAGCAGCCAAGACGGGGCTCGGGGGTTCTACAATGAGCAGTTCTTC. Amino acid sequence: CASSQDGARGFYNEQFF.

This clone was observed a few times. V is TRBV28 and J is TRBJ1-5, with TRBD1 as a possible D gene (6 bases). Germline assignment: CDR1 MDHEN and CDR2 SYDVKM. The CDR3 is 15 residues long. Trimming stripped 5 bases from V and 11 bases from J, with 22 bases between. CDR3 nucleotides: TGTGCCAGCAGTCCTAACCCCCCTACATCAGGGGCCCAGCATTTT. Translated: CASSPNPPTSGAQHF.